This TCR beta chain was found in a study of identical twins. Donors uniformly comprised healthy Caucasians. TCRdb analysed the 5' RACE reads with MiXCR anew, one entry per CDR3 protein. The profile covers 450,000 or so distinct CDR3 sequences, with over 12% appearing a single time and around 0.52% taken by the ten largest. This sample also belongs to another study, concerning yellow fever vaccine responses in identical twins.

This receptor was taken from a woman aged 18 to 35 in good health. Source material: CD4+ T cells sorted from blood.

The CDR3 DNA sequence: TGTGCCAGCAGCTTAGCCAAGCCTAGCGGCCAAGAGACCCAGTACTTC. It specifies CASSLAKPSGQETQYF. J is TRBJ2-5 and V is TRBV7-9; the match to TRBD2 covers 7 bases. V gave up 0 bases and J gave up 1 base; unmatched junction bases: 5. The germline V gene encodes CDR1 SEHNR and CDR2 FQNEAQ (reference sequence). This CDR3 region has 16 residues. Full variable domain (remainder filled in from reference TRBV7-9 and TRBJ2-5): DTGVSQNPRHKITKRGQNVTFRCDPISEHNRLYWYRQTLGQGPEFLTYFQNEAQLEKSRLLSDRFSAERPKGSFSTLEIQRTEQGDSAMYLCASSLAKPSGQETQYFGPGTRLLVL.